The next 18 T cell receptor beta chains were all read from a single sample in a study of cytomegalovirus exposure and HLA in healthy donors. TCRdb's table, derived via immunoSEQ multiplex PCR, lists solely in-frame clones and lacks some. The table lists tens of thousands of clones, approximately 92% of them singletons. Material for sequencing was PBMCs. The source is a young man in good health and CMV-seronegative.

J is TRBJ1-2 and V is TRBV28; 9 nucleotides line up with TRBD1. V dropped 5 bases and J dropped 7; count of bases not matched to a gene: 5. The CDR3 sequence is 13 residues long. Per germline, CDR1 MDHEN and CDR2 SYDVKM. DNA of the CDR3: TGTGCCAGCAGTACAGGGGGCTCGGCTGGCTACACCTTC. Its protein product is CASSTGGSAGYTF.

V and J are TRBV28 and TRBJ1-1; D is unclear. CDR1 and CDR2 (germline): MDHEN, SYDVKM. There are 14 residues in the CDR3. Trimming shortened V by 3 bases and J by 5 bases, and 13 bases separated the two germline ends. CDR3 sequence reads: CASSFSGPRTEAFF. Written as DNA, the CDR3 is TGTGCCAGCAGTTTTTCAGGCCCACGGACTGAAGCTTTCTTT. Looking up the rest from reference TRBV28 and TRBJ1-1 gives the full variable domain: DVKVTQSSRYLVKRTGEKVFLECVQDMDHENMFWYRQDPGLGLRLIYFSYDVKMKEKGDIPEGYSVSREKKERFSLILESASTNQTSMYLCASSFSGPRTEAFFGQGTRLTVV.

The V call is TRBV11-2, the J call TRBJ1-1, with TRBD1 matching over 10 bases. After removal of 5 bases from V and 1 base from J, the junction contained 4 bases not matched to a gene. This CDR3 contains 15 residues. The V gene's germline CDR1 is SGHAT and CDR2 FQNNGV. The CDR3 region is CASSPRDRGNTEAFF. CDR3 nucleotide sequence: TGTGCCAGCAGCCCCCGGGACAGGGGGAACACTGAAGCTTTCTTT.

The chain carries TRBV11-2 and TRBJ2-6, with 7 bases lining up with TRBD1. The junction had 11 bases not matched to a gene; V was cut back by 6 bases and J by 0 bases. Germline V gives CDR1 SGHAT, CDR2 FQNNGV. This CDR3 comprises 18 residues. CDR3 DNA sequence: TGTGCCAGCAGGCCACGGACAGGAAACTACTCTGGGGCCAACGTCCTGACTTTC. This codes for CASRPRTGNYSGANVLTF.

The chain uses TRBV28 and TRBJ2-7, with 10 bases lining up with TRBD2. This CDR3 contains 14 residues. The V and J ends lost 4 bases and 3 bases, in that order; junction bases with no gene match: 3. The germline CDR1 and CDR2 sequences are MDHEN and SYDVKM. CDR3 nucleotides: TGTGCCAGCAGTTGGACTAGCGGAAACTACGAGCAGTACTTC. Translation gives CASSWTSGNYEQYF.

This clone was picked up one time. The chain recombines TRBV25-1 with TRBJ2-3; the D is unclear. CDR1 and CDR2 (germline): MGHDK, SYGVNS. The CDR3 totals 11 residues. Between the trimmed V and J ends, which lost 3 bases and 6 bases, there was a span of 4 bases. In DNA, the CDR3 is TGTGCCAGCAGTGAGGAGGATACGCAGTATTTT. Its protein is CASSEEDTQYF.

The genes are TRBV6-4 and TRBJ2-2; 7 bases are shared with TRBD2. Germline trimming cut 2 bases from V and 4 bases from J; bases unmatched to any gene: 1. The CDR3 spans 14 residues. Per germline, CDR1 MRHNA and CDR2 SNTAGT. The CDR3 sequence: CASSDGRATGELFF. The CDR3 DNA reads as TGTGCCAGCAGTGACGGGAGGGCCACCGGGGAGCTGTTTTTT.

CDR3 amino acids: CASRDDRLYQPQHF. The CDR3 nucleotides are TGTGCCAGCAGAGATGACAGATTATATCAGCCCCAGCATTTT. The genes are TRBV6-6 and TRBJ1-5; tentative D call: TRBD1 (5 bases). The CDR3 contains 14 residues. The V gene lost 6 bases and the J gene lost 5 bases, with 14 bases spanning the gap. CDR1 and CDR2 (germline): MNHNY, SVGAGI (reference sequence).

As for this clone: In this CDR3 the conserved last residue, phenylalanine or tryptophan, is missing, so a read error is likely. It is unclear where the CDR3 begins or ends on the DNA, so no DNA is shown, and the CDR3 is as TCRdb lists it. V and J are TRBV28 and TRBJ1-2; TRBD1, as called in the table, went unchecked against the DNA. Germline CDR1 MDHEN, CDR2 SYDVKM. A total of 13 residues make up the CDR3, ends included. The CDR3 region is CASSDLPGQGSFD.

The chain employs TRBV19 and TRBJ1-2; D is uncertain. Trimming stripped 3 bases from V and 2 bases from J, with 13 bases between. The CDR3 runs to 15 residues. Germline V gives CDR1 LNHDA, CDR2 SQIVND (reference sequence). Here the CDR3 DNA reads TGTGCCAGTAGTATTGCGGGGAGAGGCAACTATGGCTACACCTTC. Protein product: CASSIAGRGNYGYTF.

The chain has TRBV9 and TRBJ2-1, with 14 bases lining up with TRBD2. The CDR3 has 18 amino acids. Germline V gives CDR1 SGDLS, CDR2 YYNGEE. The V gene end was trimmed by 0 bases and the J gene end by 7 bases; junction bases not matched to a gene: 9. The CDR3 bases are TGTGCCAGCAGCGTAGCGCTGGGGTGGACTAGCGGGAGGAATGAGCAGTTCTTC. It translates to CASSVALGWTSGRNEQFF.

This chain connects TRBV5-6 to TRBJ2-7; 15 bases are a match to TRBD2. CDR1 is SGHDT, CDR2 YYEEEE, per germline. This CDR3 comprises 16 residues. V gave up 4 bases and J gave up 2 bases; unmatched junction bases: 4. Here the CDR3 reads CASSLRTSGGAYEQYF. The DNA for the CDR3 is TGTGCCAGCAGCCTTCGGACTAGCGGGGGGGCCTACGAGCAGTACTTC.

This clone was picked up one time. The chain carries TRBV28 and TRBJ1-3; D is perhaps TRBD1 (6 bases). The CDR3 extends over 14 amino acids. The V and J ends lost 8 bases and 2 bases respectively, with 13 bases between them. Germline CDR1 MDHEN, CDR2 SYDVKM. The CDR3, as DNA: TGTGCCAGCTCAAGGCAGGGGACTGGAAACACCATATATTTT. This sequence encodes CASSRQGTGNTIYF. The full variable domain, its missing parts supplied by reference TRBV28 and TRBJ1-3, is DVKVTQSSRYLVKRTGEKVFLECVQDMDHENMFWYRQDPGLGLRLIYFSYDVKMKEKGDIPEGYSVSREKKERFSLILESASTNQTSMYLCASSRQGTGNTIYFGEGSWLTVV.

V is TRBV13 and J is TRBJ2-1; 7 positions agree with TRBD2. The CDR3 covers 16 residues. J lost 1 base, V lost 3 bases, and 6 bases had no gene match. The germline V gene has CDR1 PRHDT and CDR2 FYEKMQ (reference sequence). The CDR3: CASSFRREKSYNEQFF. The CDR3 bases are TGTGCCAGCAGCTTTCGGCGGGAGAAATCCTACAATGAGCAGTTCTTC. The full variable domain, in which reference TRBV13 and TRBJ2-1 provide the parts outside the CDR3, is AAGVIQSPRHLIKEKRETATLKCYPIPRHDTVYWYQQGPGQDPQFLISFYEKMQSDKGSIPDRFSAQQFSDYHSELNMSSLELGDSALYFCASSFRREKSYNEQFFGPGTRLTVL.

This clone was seen only once. The CDR3 region is CAWSIGDRQRWSETNEQFF. CDR3 DNA: TGTGCCTGGAGTATCGGGGACAGGCAGCGGTGGTCAGAAACCAATGAGCAGTTCTTC. The chain combines TRBV30 with TRBJ2-1; 8 nucleotides agree with TRBD1. V shed 2 bases, J shed 6 bases, and the junction held 21 bases outside the gene matches. CDR1 and CDR2 from the germline V gene are GTSNPN and SVGIG (reference sequence). The CDR3 is 19 amino acids.

Notes on this clone: Compared with germline, one end of the junction differs, possibly owing to a read error. V usage is TRBV5-4 and J usage is TRBJ2-1; D call uncertain. CDR3 length: 13 residues. Germline V gene sequence: CDR1 SGHNT, CDR2 YYREEE (reference sequence). CDR3 residues: CASSLVSDNEQFF. The CDR3 nucleotides read TGTGCCAGCAGCTTGGTCTCCGACAATGAGCAGTTCTTC.

About this clone itself: The germline gene is not matched at one end of the junction; a read error may be the cause. The chain uses TRBV5-5 and TRBJ2-7, with 10 positions matching TRBD1. CDR1 is SGHKS and CDR2 is YYEKEE in the germline V gene (reference sequence). This CDR3 region has 13 residues. The CDR3 coding sequence is TGTGCCAGCAGCCCTGACGGGACAGGGGCCGCCCGCTTC. It is translated as CASSPDGTGAARF.

The rearrangement links TRBV9 to TRBJ2-1; D gene unclear. CDR1 is SGDLS, CDR2 YYNGEE, per germline. The V gene lost 0 bases and the J gene lost 3 bases, with 7 bases spanning the gap. The CDR3 has 14 amino acids. This CDR3 reads CASSVDVNYNEQFF. The DNA for the CDR3 is TGTGCCAGCAGCGTAGATGTTAACTACAATGAGCAGTTCTTC.